These 28 T cell receptor beta chains came from one sample sequenced in a study of metastatic and nonmetastatic thyroid tumors. TCRdb re-called clones from the PCR reads using MiXCR. In the table there are about 70,000 clones, 15% to 20% of which are singletons. No treatment had been given to any patient before thyroid surgery. Sequencing was carried out using blood. These receptors originate from a female donor with papillary thyroid cancer or a benign thyroid nodule (not recorded which). Some clones in this sample may be carry-over from other donors' samples.

Comment on this clone: The germline gene is not matched at one end of the junction; a read error may be the cause. The genes are TRBV20-1 and TRBJ2-3; weak D call: TRBD2 (6 bases). The CDR3 is made up of 16 amino acids. CDR1 and CDR2 (germline): DFQATT, SNEGSKA (reference sequence). CDR3 DNA sequence: TGCAGTGCTAGGAACCTAGCGTGCCCAAGCACATATACGCAGTATTTT. Protein sequence: CSARNLACPSTYTQYF.

This clone was observed at least ten times. The V and J genes are TRBV7-6 and TRBJ2-1, with 7 bases that match TRBD2. The CDR3 is 15 amino acids. Trimming at V came to 1 base and at J to 6 bases, leaving 6 bases not matched to a gene. Looked up from germline, CDR1 is SGHVS and CDR2 is FNYEAQ. In nucleotides, the CDR3 is TGTGCCAGCAGCTTAGGGGACTATCGTCCCAATGAGCAGTTCTTC. Translation gives CASSLGDYRPNEQFF.

This clone was observed many times. V gene TRBV3-1 combines with J gene TRBJ2-7; 10 bases are shared with TRBD2. With V trimmed by 1 base and J by 4 bases, 7 bases remained unmatched. Per germline, CDR1 LGHDT and CDR2 YNNKEL (reference sequence). CDR3 length: 16 residues. The CDR3 DNA sequence: TGTGCCAGCAGCCAAGGCAGTCTAGCGGGAGCATACGAGCAGTACTTC. It encodes CASSQGSLAGAYEQYF.

This clone was detected ten times or more. The chain joins TRBV4-1 to TRBJ2-1; TRBD2 agrees at 9 bases. Germline V gene lookup returns CDR1 MGHRA and CDR2 YSYEKL. V shed 2 bases and J 8 bases; nucleotides not matched to a gene: 10. The CDR3 extends over 16 amino acids. The CDR3 region has the DNA TGCGCCAGCAGCCAACACCCGGGACTAGCTACAGATGAGCAGTTCTTC. This encodes CASSQHPGLATDEQFF.

This chain uses TRBV6-1 with TRBJ2-3; 7 bases agree with TRBD2. V trimming: 7 bases; J trimming: 4 bases; junction bases outside the gene matches: 11. The CDR3 sequence is 15 residues long. The germline gives CDR1 MNHNS, CDR2 SASEGT. The CDR3 nucleotides read TGTGCCAGCACCTCAAGGGAGGGCATCGCAGATACGCAGTATTTT. Its translation: CASTSREGIADTQYF.

This clone was detected ten times or more. CDR3 residues: CASSGSGTGELFF. In DNA, the CDR3 is TGTGCCAGCAGCGGTAGCGGCACCGGGGAGCTGTTTTTT. V and J are TRBV2 and TRBJ2-2; a possible D gene is TRBD2 (6 bases). The CDR3 contains 13 residues. CDR1 and CDR2 (germline): SNHLY, FYNNEI. Trimming took 6 bases from V and 4 from J, leaving 9 bases between them.

This clone was seen repeatedly, ten times or more. This chain connects TRBV28 to TRBJ2-1; D is uncertain. The V and J ends lost 3 bases and 5 bases respectively, with 2 bases between them. CDR1 and CDR2 from the germline V gene are MDHEN and SYDVKM. The CDR3 loop spans 11 amino acids. The CDR3 region is CASSLNNEQFF. In DNA form, the CDR3 reads TGTGCCAGCAGTTTGAACAATGAGCAGTTCTTC.

The chain links TRBV25-1 to TRBJ1-1, with 7 positions matching TRBD1. J was trimmed by 8 bases and V by 4 bases; bases with no gene match: 7. The length of the CDR3 is 13 residues. Germline assignment: CDR1 MGHDK and CDR2 SYGVNS. The CDR3 DNA follows: TGTGCCAGCAGTGCCTGGACAGGAGTCGAAGCTTTCTTT. This gives the protein CASSAWTGVEAFF. The full variable domain, completed using reference TRBV25-1 and TRBJ1-1, is EADIYQTPRYLVIGTGKKITLECSQTMGHDKMYWYQQDPGMELHLIHYSYGVNSTEKGDLSSESTVSRIRTEHFPLTLESARPSHTSQYLCASSAWTGVEAFFGQGTRLTVV.

This clone was found a few times. The chain couples TRBV6-2 or TRBV6-3 to TRBJ2-7; 8 bases fit TRBD1. This CDR3 has 12 residues. CDR1 is MNHEY and CDR2 is SVGEGT in the germline V gene. Germline trimming cut 9 bases from V and 2 bases from J; bases unmatched to any gene: 3. The CDR3 region is CASRDRPYEQYF. CDR3 in DNA: TGTGCCAGTAGGGACAGGCCCTACGAGCAGTACTTC.

This clone has a single count. The rearrangement joins TRBV5-1 to TRBJ2-7; D is uncertain. The CDR3 runs 14 residues. Germline V CDR1 and CDR2: SGHRS, YFSETQ. V was cut by 0 bases and J by 2 bases, with 9 bases left in between. CDR3 in amino acids: CASSLDGNPYEQYF. The CDR3 nucleotides read TGCGCCAGCAGCTTGGACGGTAACCCCTACGAGCAGTACTTC.

The V call is TRBV30, the J call TRBJ1-3; a weak D match, TRBD1 (5 bases). This CDR3 has 16 amino acids. Trimming shortened V by 3 bases and J by 0 bases, and 15 bases separated the two germline ends. Germline lookup yields CDR1 GTSNPN and CDR2 SVGIG (reference sequence). The DNA of the CDR3 is TGTGCCTGGAGGGACACATTAAAAGGCTCTGGAAACACCATATATTTT. Translation: CAWRDTLKGSGNTIYF.

In this sample, this clone turned up a few times. This chain uses TRBV6-1 with TRBJ1-1, with 8 bases matching TRBD1. The CDR3 extends over 14 amino acids. The V gene end was trimmed by 3 bases and the J gene end by 6 bases; junction bases not matched to a gene: 6. Germline lookup yields CDR1 MNHNS and CDR2 SASEGT. The CDR3 nucleotides read TGTGCCAGCAGTGATACAGGGGGTCGCTCTGAAGCTTTCTTT. It encodes CASSDTGGRSEAFF.

The rearrangement uses TRBV19 and TRBJ2-2, with 11 nucleotides matching TRBD2. The V and J ends lost 7 bases and 0 bases, in that order; junction bases with no gene match: 4. Germline loops: CDR1 LNHDA, CDR2 SQIVND (reference sequence). This CDR3 spans 16 amino acids. CDR3 loop: CASTILAGANTGELFF. CDR3 coding DNA: TGTGCCAGTACCATACTAGCGGGAGCGAACACCGGGGAGCTGTTTTTT. Looking up the rest from reference TRBV19 and TRBJ2-2 gives the full variable domain: DGGITQSPKYLFRKEGQNVTLSCEQNLNHDAMYWYRQDPGQGLRLIYYSQIVNDFQKGDIAEGYSVSREKKESFPLTVTSAQKNPTAFYLCASTILAGANTGELFFGEGSRLTVL.

This clone was found many times. The rearrangement links TRBV20-1 to TRBJ2-7; 14 nucleotides agree with TRBD2. Germline V lookup: CDR1 DFQATT, CDR2 SNEGSKA (reference sequence). V lost 5 bases and J lost 7; bases outside the gene matches: 13. The CDR3 contains 16 residues. The CDR3 protein is CSALGLAGGGNGEQYF. CDR3 DNA: TGCAGTGCTCTCGGACTAGCGGGAGGAGGGAATGGGGAGCAGTACTTC.

This clone was observed many times. The rearrangement joins TRBV12-3 or TRBV12-4 to TRBJ1-1; D call uncertain. Trimming took off 2 bases at V and 0 bases at J, with 4 bases between the two ends. This CDR3 contains 13 residues. The CDR3 loop reads CASSLRLNTEAFF. Here the CDR3 DNA reads TGTGCCAGCAGTTTAAGGTTGAACACTGAAGCTTTCTTT.

The sample holds many counts of this clone. The chain is built from TRBV15 and TRBJ1-5, with TRBD1 as a possible D gene (6 bases). Trimming took off 3 bases at V and 6 bases at J, with 12 bases between the two ends. The germline V gene has CDR1 LNHNV and CDR2 YYDKDF (reference sequence). The CDR3 runs to 14 residues. The CDR3 protein is CATSSLQGRQPQHF. Here the CDR3 DNA reads TGTGCCACCAGCAGCCTACAGGGACGTCAGCCCCAGCATTTT.

This clone was counted at least ten times. The chain couples TRBV11-1 to TRBJ2-2; 7 bases are shared with TRBD2. Germline assignment: CDR1 SGHAT and CDR2 FQDESV (reference sequence). J lost 0 bases, V lost 4 bases, and 8 bases had no gene match. The CDR3 contains 17 residues. CDR3 residues: CASSSLAGDPNTGELFF. CDR3 coding DNA: TGTGCCAGCAGCTCGTTGGCGGGAGACCCGAACACCGGGGAGCTGTTTTTT. Filled out from reference TRBV11-1 and TRBJ2-2, the complete variable domain reads EAEVAQSPRYKITEKSQAVAFWCDPISGHATLYWYRQILGQGPELLVQFQDESVVDDSQLPKDRFSAERLKGVDSTLKIQPAELGDSAMYLCASSSLAGDPNTGELFFGEGSRLTVL.

This clone has only a few counts. The chain couples TRBV9 to TRBJ2-1; 8 nucleotides match TRBD2. Per the germline V gene, CDR1 is SGDLS and CDR2 is YYNGEE. V was clipped by 8 bases and J by 2 bases; unmatched bases: 6. The length of the CDR3 is 14 residues. The CDR3 spells CASARREAYNEQFF. For the CDR3, the DNA is TGTGCCAGTGCGAGGCGGGAGGCCTACAATGAGCAGTTCTTC.

This clone was counted many times. The chain combines TRBV10-3 with TRBJ1-1, with a weak D call TRBD1 (6 bases). The CDR3 is made up of 14 amino acids. Trimming removed 5 bases from V and 2 bases from J, with 12 bases in between. From germline, CDR1 is ENHRY and CDR2 SYGVKD. The CDR3 reads CAISPGQQNTEAFF. CDR3 in DNA: TGTGCCATCAGTCCGGGACAACAAAACACTGAAGCTTTCTTT.

This clone has a count of ten or more. The chain carries TRBV6-2 or TRBV6-3 and TRBJ1-2; D possibly corresponds to TRBD1 (5 bases). Trimming shortened V by 2 bases and J by 5 bases, and 9 bases separated the two germline ends. Per germline, CDR1 MNHEY and CDR2 SVGEGT. This CDR3 is built from 13 residues. The CDR3: CASSYRDGYGYTF. The CDR3 DNA sequence: TGTGCCAGCAGTTACCGGGACGGGTATGGCTACACCTTC.

The table lists this clone with many counts. The chain couples TRBV6-1 to TRBJ2-2, with 7 bases that match TRBD2. Germline loops: CDR1 MNHNS, CDR2 SASEGT. The CDR3 covers 12 residues. Trimming took 10 bases from V and 7 from J; bases not matched to a gene: 6. The CDR3 DNA reads TGTGCCACCCAACGGGAGGTCGGGGAGCTGTTTTTT. Its translation is CATQREVGELFF.

The genes are TRBV6-1 and TRBJ2-1, with 11 bases aligning to TRBD2. The trim removed 5 bases at V and 4 bases at J, leaving 7 bases unmatched. CDR3 length: 16 residues. Germline V gives CDR1 MNHNS, CDR2 SASEGT. The CDR3 reads CASSILTSGTYNEQFF. CDR3 coding DNA: TGTGCCAGCAGTATCCTGACTAGCGGGACATACAATGAGCAGTTCTTC.

This clone was observed many times. This sequence joins TRBV6-5 and TRBJ2-7, with D hard to call. Germline V lookup: CDR1 MNHEY, CDR2 SVGAGI. The CDR3 totals 14 residues. The V and J ends lost 0 bases and 4 bases respectively, with 10 bases between them. The CDR3 nucleotides read TGTGCCAGCAGTTACTCGAGTTCCGATTACGAGCAGTACTTC. This translates into CASSYSSSDYEQYF.

This clone occurred many times. This sequence joins TRBV20-1 and TRBJ2-6; D might be TRBD1 or TRBD2, each matching 5 bases. The CDR3 has 9 residues. Germline CDR1 is DFQATT and CDR2 is SNEGSKA (reference sequence). V was shortened by 6 bases and J by 17 bases, with 11 bases between the two germline ends. In DNA form, the CDR3 reads TGCAGTGCAGAGGGACGGATGACTTTC. Its protein is CSAEGRMTF.

In this sample, this clone turned up a few times. The CDR3 reads CASKGGFTGELFF. CDR3 in DNA: TGTGCCAGCAAAGGAGGTTTCACCGGGGAGCTGTTTTTT. This chain uses TRBV6-1 with TRBJ2-2, with a weak D call TRBD2 (5 bases). Per the germline V gene, CDR1 is MNHNS and CDR2 is SASEGT. The CDR3 length is 13 residues. V lost 7 bases to trimming and J lost 4 bases, with 10 bases between them.

This chain links TRBV20-1 with TRBJ2-7, with no clear D. The V and J ends lost 3 bases and 3 bases respectively, with 9 bases between them. The V gene's germline CDR1 is DFQATT and CDR2 SNEGSKA (reference sequence). This CDR3 spans 12 amino acids. The CDR3 nucleotides are TGCAGTGCTAGTCTCCACAGCTACGAGCAGTACTTC. Its translation is CSASLHSYEQYF.

The V call is TRBV20-1, the J call TRBJ2-7, with TRBD2 identical over 8 bases. J lost 0 bases, V lost 0 bases, and 7 bases had no gene match. The CDR3 consists of 16 residues. Per germline, CDR1 DFQATT and CDR2 SNEGSKA (reference sequence). This CDR3 reads CSAREGAGATSYEQYF. The CDR3 bases are TGCAGTGCTAGAGAGGGAGCGGGAGCAACCTCCTACGAGCAGTACTTC.

This clone was seen many times. J is TRBJ2-3 and V is TRBV24-1; 7 nucleotides align to TRBD1. The CDR3 sequence is 15 residues long. In germline, CDR1 is KGHDR, CDR2 SFDVKD. J was trimmed by 0 bases and V by 5 bases; bases with no gene match: 4. CDR3 nucleotide sequence: TGTGCCACCAGTGTCATCAGGGGGAGCACAGATACGCAGTATTTT. Translated, it gives CATSVIRGSTDTQYF.